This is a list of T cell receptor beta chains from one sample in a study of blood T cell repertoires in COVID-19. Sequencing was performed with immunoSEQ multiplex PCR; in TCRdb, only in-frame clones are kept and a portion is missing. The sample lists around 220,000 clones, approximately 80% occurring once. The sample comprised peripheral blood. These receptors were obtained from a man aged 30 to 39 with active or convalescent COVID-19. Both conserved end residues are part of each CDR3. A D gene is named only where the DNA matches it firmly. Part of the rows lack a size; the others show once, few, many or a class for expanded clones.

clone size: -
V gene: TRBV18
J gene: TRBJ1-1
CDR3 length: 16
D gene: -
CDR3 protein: CASSPPARGSDTEAFF
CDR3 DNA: TGTGCCAGCTCACCTCCTGCAAGGGGGAGTGACACTGAAGCTTTCTTT

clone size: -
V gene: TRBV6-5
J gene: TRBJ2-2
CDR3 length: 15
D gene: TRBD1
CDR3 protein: CASSQQGLGTGELFF
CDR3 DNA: TGTGCCAGCAGCCAACAGGGGTTGGGCACCGGGGAGCTGTTTTTT

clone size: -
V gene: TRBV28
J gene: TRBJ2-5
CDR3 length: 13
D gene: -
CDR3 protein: CASIRRRGETQYF
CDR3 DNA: TGTGCCAGCATCCGGCGGAGGGGAGAGACCCAGTACTTC

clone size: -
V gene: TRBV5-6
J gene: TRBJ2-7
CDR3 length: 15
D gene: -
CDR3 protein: CASSFRTLRSYEQYF
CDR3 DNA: TGTGCCAGCAGCTTCCGGACACTCCGCTCCTACGAGCAGTACTTC

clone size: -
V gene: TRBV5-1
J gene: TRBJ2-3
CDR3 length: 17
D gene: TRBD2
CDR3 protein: CASSPSPSGGQTDTQYF
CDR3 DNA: TGCGCCAGCAGCCCCTCCCCTAGCGGGGGTCAGACAGATACGCAGTATTTT

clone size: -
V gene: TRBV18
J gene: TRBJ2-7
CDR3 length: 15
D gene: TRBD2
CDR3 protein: CASSPRTGGGHEQYF
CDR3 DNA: TGTGCCAGCTCACCCAGGACGGGGGGTGGGCACGAGCAGTACTTC

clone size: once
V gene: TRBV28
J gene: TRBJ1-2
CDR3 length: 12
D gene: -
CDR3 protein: CASSLSSYGYTF
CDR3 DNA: TGTGCCAGCAGTTTATCCAGCTATGGCTACACCTTC

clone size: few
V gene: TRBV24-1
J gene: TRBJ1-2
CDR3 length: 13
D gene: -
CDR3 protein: CATSDPGHTGYTF
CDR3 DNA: TGTGCCACCAGTGATCCCGGACATACTGGCTACACCTTC

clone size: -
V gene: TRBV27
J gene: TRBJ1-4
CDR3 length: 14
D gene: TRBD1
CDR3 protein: CASSYSGGLEKLFF
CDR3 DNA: TGTGCCAGCAGTTATTCAGGGGGTTTGGAAAAACTGTTTTTT

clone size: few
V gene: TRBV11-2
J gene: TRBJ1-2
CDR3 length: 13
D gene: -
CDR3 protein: CASSSGTRLGYTF
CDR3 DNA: TGTGCCAGCAGCTCCGGGACACGGCTTGGCTACACCTTC

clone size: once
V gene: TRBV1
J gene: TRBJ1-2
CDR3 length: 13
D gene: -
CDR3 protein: CTSSPSEGAGYTF
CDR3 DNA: TGCACCAGCAGCCCAAGTGAGGGAGCTGGCTACACCTTC

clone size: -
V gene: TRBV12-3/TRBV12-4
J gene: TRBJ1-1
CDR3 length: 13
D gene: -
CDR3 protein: CASTRTTNTEAFF
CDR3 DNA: TGTGCCAGCACCAGAACAACGAACACTGAAGCTTTCTTT

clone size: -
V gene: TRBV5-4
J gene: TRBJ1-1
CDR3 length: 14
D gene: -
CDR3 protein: CASTKLGGSTEAFF
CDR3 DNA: TGTGCCAGCACCAAGTTGGGCGGGTCGACTGAAGCTTTCTTT

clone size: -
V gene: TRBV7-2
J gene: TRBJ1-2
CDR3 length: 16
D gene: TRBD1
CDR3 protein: CASSLLQGPRGGGYTF
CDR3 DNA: TGTGCCAGCAGCCTACTACAGGGGCCACGGGGGGGTGGCTACACCTTC

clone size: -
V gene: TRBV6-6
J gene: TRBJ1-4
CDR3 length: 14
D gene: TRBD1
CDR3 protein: CASIPSGQREKLFF
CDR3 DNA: TGTGCCAGCATACCCTCGGGACAGAGAGAAAAACTGTTTTTT

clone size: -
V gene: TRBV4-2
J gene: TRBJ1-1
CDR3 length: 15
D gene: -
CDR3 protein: CASSQGRTRNTEAFF
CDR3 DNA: TGTGCCAGCAGCCAAGGTCGGACAAGGAACACTGAAGCTTTCTTT

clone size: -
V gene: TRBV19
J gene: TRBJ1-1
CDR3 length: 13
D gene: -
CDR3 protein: CASSPGARTEAFF
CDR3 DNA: TGTGCCAGTAGTCCTGGGGCCAGGACTGAAGCTTTCTTT

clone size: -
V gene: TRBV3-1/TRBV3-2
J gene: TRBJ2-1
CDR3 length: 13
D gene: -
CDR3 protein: CASSLLSRSEQFF
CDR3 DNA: TGTGCCAGCAGCCTCCTCAGTCGCAGTGAGCAGTTCTTC

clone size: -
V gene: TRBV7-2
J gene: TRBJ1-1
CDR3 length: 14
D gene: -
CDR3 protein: CASRPPWGLIEAFF
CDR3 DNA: TGTGCCAGCAGACCCCCGTGGGGCCTCATTGAAGCTTTCTTT

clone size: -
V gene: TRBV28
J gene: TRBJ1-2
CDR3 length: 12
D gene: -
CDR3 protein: CASSPGPWSSAF
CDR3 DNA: TGTGCCAGCAGCCCGGGTCCTTGGTCAAGCGCCTTC

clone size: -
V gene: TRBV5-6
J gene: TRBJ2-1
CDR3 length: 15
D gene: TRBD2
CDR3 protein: CASSLSGLAVNEQFF
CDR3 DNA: TGTGCCAGCAGCTTGTCGGGACTAGCGGTCAATGAGCAGTTCTTC

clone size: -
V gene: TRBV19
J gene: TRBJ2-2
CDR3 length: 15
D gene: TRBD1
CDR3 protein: CASSQTGSRTGELFF
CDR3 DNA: TGTGCCAGTAGCCAGACAGGGAGTAGGACCGGGGAGCTGTTTTTT

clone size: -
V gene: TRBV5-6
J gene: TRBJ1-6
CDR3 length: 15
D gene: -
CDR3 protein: CASSLLGGNNSPLHF
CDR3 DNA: TGTGCCAGCAGTCTACTAGGGGGAAATAATTCACCCCTCCACTTT

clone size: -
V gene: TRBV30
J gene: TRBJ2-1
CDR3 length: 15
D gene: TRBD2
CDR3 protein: CAWRKRTSGGNEQFF
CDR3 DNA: TGTGCCTGGAGGAAGAGGACTAGCGGGGGCAATGAGCAGTTCTTC

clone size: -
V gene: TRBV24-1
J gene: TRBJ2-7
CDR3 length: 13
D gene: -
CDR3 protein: CATSDTGSYEQYF
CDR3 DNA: TGTGCCACCAGTGATACAGGATCCTACGAGCAGTACTTC

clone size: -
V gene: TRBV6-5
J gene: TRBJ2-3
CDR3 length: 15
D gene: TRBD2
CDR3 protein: CASSSRTSFPDTQYF
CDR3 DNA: TGTGCCAGCAGTTCCCGGACTAGCTTCCCAGATACGCAGTATTTT

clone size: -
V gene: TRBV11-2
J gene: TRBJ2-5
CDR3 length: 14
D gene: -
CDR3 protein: CASSLSGAKETQYF
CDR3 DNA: TGTGCCAGCAGCTTATCGGGAGCAAAAGAGACCCAGTACTTC

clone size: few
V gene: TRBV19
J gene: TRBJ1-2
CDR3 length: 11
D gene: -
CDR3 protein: CASRTRNGYTF
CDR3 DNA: TGTGCCAGCCGGACAAGGAATGGCTACACCTTC

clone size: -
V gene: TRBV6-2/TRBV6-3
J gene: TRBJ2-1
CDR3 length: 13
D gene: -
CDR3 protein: CASRYRQVHEQFF
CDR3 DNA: TGTGCCAGCAGATACAGACAGGTCCATGAGCAGTTCTTC

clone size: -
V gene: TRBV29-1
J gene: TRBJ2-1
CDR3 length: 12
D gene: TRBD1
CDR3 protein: CSSGTGYNEQFF
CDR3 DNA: TGCAGCTCCGGGACAGGGTACAATGAGCAGTTCTTC

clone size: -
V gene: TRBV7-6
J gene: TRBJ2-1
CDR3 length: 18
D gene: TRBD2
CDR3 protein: CASSLALRLAGGLGEQFF
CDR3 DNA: TGTGCCAGCAGCTTAGCGCTAAGGCTAGCGGGGGGTCTTGGGGAGCAGTTCTTC

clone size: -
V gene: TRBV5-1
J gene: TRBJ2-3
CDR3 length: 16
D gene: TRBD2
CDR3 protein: CASSGGTSGRTDTQYF
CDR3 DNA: TGCGCCAGCAGCGGGGGGACTAGCGGGCGCACAGATACGCAGTATTTT

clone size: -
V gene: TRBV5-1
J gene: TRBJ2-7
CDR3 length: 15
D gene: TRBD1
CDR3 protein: CASSLGDRGSYEQYF
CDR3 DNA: TGCGCCAGCAGCCTGGGGGACAGGGGGTCCTACGAGCAGTACTTC

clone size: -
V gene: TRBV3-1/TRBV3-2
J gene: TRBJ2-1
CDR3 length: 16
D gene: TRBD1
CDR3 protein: CASSQDPYRGPNEQFF
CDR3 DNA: TGTGCCAGCAGCCAAGACCCTTACAGGGGACCCAATGAGCAGTTCTTC

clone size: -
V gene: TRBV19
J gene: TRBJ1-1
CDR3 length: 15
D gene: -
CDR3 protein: CASSRAALGNTEAFF
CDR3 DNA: TGTGCCAGTAGTAGGGCAGCCTTAGGGAACACTGAAGCTTTCTTT

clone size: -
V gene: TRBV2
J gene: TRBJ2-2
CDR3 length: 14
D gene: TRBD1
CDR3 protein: CATSRQGDAGELFF
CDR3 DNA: TGTGCCACAAGCCGACAGGGGGATGCGGGGGAGCTGTTTTTT

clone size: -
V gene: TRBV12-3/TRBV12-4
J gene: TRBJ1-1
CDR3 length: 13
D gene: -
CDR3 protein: CASSLGVNTEAFF
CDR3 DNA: TGTGCCAGCAGTTTAGGAGTGAACACTGAAGCTTTCTTT

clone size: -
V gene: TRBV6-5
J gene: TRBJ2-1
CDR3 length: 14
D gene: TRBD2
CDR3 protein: CASSSGSIYNEQFF
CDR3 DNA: TGTGCCAGCAGTAGCGGGAGCATCTACAATGAGCAGTTCTTC

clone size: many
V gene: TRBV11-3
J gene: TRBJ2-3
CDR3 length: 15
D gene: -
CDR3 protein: CASSLGGGARGTQYF
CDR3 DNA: TGTGCCAGCAGCTTAGGCGGCGGCGCAAGGGGTACGCAGTATTTT

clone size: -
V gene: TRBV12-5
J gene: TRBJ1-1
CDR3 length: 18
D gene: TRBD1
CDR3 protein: CASGLTRTGSLVNTEAFF
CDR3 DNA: TGTGCTAGTGGTTTGACCCGGACAGGGAGTCTCGTGAACACTGAAGCTTTCTTT

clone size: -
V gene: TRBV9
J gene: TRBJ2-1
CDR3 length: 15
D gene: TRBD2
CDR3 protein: CASSVVGGGYNEQFF
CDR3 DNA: TGTGCCAGCAGCGTAGTTGGCGGGGGCTACAATGAGCAGTTCTTC

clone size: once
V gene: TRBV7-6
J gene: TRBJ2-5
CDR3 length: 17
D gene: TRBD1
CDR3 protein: CASSPLRERQGQETQYF
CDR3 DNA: TGTGCCAGCAGCCCCCTTAGGGAGCGACAGGGCCAAGAGACCCAGTACTTC

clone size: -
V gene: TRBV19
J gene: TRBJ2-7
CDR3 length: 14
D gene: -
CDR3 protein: CASSIGAGKYEQYF
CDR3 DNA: TGTGCCAGTAGTATTGGCGCAGGGAAGTACGAGCAGTACTTC

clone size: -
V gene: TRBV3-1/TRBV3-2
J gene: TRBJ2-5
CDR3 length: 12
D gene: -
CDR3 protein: CASSHRVETQYF
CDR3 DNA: TGTGCCAGCAGCCACAGGGTGGAGACCCAGTACTTC

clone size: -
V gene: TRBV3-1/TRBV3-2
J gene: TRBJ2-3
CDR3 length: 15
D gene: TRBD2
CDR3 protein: CASSPPAGGLDTQYF
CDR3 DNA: TGTGCCAGCAGCCCCCCGGCGGGGGGGTTAGATACGCAGTATTTT

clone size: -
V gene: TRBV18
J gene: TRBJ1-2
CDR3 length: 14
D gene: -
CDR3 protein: CASSLSGLHGGYTF
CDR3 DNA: TGTGCCAGCTCACTAAGCGGGCTCCACGGGGGCTACACCTTC